This T cell receptor (beta chain) was recorded in a study of T cell clonality in common variable immunodeficiency. The CDR3 covers 14 residues. With V trimmed by 7 bases and J by 2 bases, 4 bases remained unmatched. From germline, CDR1 is SEHNR and CDR2 FQNEAQ (reference sequence). This clone was seen many times. Its antigen is unidentified. The sequenced fragment ends 3 residues before the CDR3 boundary, so the rest is inferred from the germline J gene. Measured with immunoSEQ multiplex PCR; TCRdb has only the in-frame clones, and not every one. In total the sample includes tens of thousands of clones, none of them seen once. Regarding the study as a whole: CVID subjects shared fewer TCRbeta clones than healthy controls did. Authors noted CVID clonality's cause needs subpopulation repertoire sequencing.

Blood samples were heparinized, about 5 to 9 ml per donor. Specimen: peripheral blood mononuclear cells. The chain has TRBV7-9 and TRBJ2-3, with TRBD2 identical over 9 bases. The TCR sequence derives from a person between 18 and 75 years old in good health. The CDR3 sequence: CASNLAGHTDTQYF. The sequenced CDR3 bases are TGTGCCAGCAATCTAGCGGGGCACACAGATACG.